This T cell receptor beta chain stems from a study of blood T cell repertoires in COVID-19. Overall study context: T cells, B-cell-depleted T cells, or PBMCs provided the cDNA or gDNA that served as material.

Looked up from germline, CDR1 is MDHEN and CDR2 is SYDVKM. Trimming left V 2 bases short and J 6 bases short, with 15 bases between. The CDR3 runs to 15 residues. The table came from immunoSEQ multiplex PCR; TCRdb's copy has only in-frame clones and leaves some out. The sample lists 55,000 to 70,000 clones, around nine tenths occurring once. V and J are TRBV28 and TRBJ2-3; unclear D gene. Sequencing used peripheral blood. The TCR comes from a woman aged 65 to 85 with active COVID-19. The CDR3: CASSLRRSHVDTQYF. The CDR3 DNA reads as TGTGCCAGCAGTTTACGGCGGTCCCACGTCGATACGCAGTATTTT.